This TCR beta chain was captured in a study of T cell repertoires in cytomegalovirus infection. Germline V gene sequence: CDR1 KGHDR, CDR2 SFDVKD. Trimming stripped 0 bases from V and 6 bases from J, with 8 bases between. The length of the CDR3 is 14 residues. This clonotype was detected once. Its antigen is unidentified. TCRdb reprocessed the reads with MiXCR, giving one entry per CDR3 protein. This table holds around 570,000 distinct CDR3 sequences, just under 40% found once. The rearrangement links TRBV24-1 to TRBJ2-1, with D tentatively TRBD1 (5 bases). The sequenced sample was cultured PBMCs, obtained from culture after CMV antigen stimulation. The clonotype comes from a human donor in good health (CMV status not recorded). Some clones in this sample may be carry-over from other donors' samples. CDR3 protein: CATSDLAGRNEQFF. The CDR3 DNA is TGTGCCACCAGTGATTTGGCAGGGCGCAATGAGCAGTTCTTC.